The table lists the clone carrying this T cell receptor beta chain with many counts. Its antigen is unknown. Based on clinical symptoms, serum thyroxine and TRAb, thyroid ultrasound and orbital computed tomography, diagnoses were reached. TCR beta CDR3 regions were amplified from RNA transcripts. TCR CDR3 underwent first-round RT-PCR with the HTBI primer set. Each CDR3 protein gets one entry after TCRdb re-called the multiplex PCR reads with MiXCR. Of 550,000 to 700,000 distinct CDR3 sequences in the sample, roughly 14% are singletons; the top ten hold around 4.5%. The sample originates from a study of T cells in Graves' hyperthyroidism and ophthalmopathy. Germline V gives CDR1 LGHNT, CDR2 FRNRAP. The V end was cut by 7 bases, the J end by 2 bases, with 2 bases between. CDR3 length equals 10 residues. General observations from the study: In the analysis, a 13 V-J model separated ophthalmopathy from stable hyperthyroidism. In blood, most of the thyroid clonotypes expanded above 0.001 were also present.

The TCR originated in a woman aged 40 to 50 with Graves' ophthalmopathy. The chain carries TRBV12-5 and TRBJ1-1, with D unclear. The sequenced sample was blood. The CDR3 DNA reads as TGTGCTAGTGTCAACACTGAAGCTTTCTTT. This gives the protein CASVNTEAFF.